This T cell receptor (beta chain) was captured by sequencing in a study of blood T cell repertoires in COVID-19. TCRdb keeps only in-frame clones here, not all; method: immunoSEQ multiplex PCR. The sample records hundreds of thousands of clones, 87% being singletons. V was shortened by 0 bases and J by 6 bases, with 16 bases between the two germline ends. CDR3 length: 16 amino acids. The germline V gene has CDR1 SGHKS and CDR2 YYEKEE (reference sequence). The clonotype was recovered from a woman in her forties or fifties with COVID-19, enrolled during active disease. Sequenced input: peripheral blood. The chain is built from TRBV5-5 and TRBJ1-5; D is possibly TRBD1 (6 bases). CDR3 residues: CASSLVGGVGRQPQHF. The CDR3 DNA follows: TGTGCCAGCAGCTTGGTTGGGGGCGTAGGACGTCAGCCCCAGCATTTT. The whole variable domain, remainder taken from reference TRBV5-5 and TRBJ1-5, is DAGVTQSPTHLIKTRGQQVTLRCSPISGHKSVSWYQQVLGQGPQFIFQYYEKEERGRGNFPDRFSARQFPNYSSELNVNALLLGDSALYLCASSLVGGVGRQPQHFGDGTRLSIL.